What follows are 28 T cell receptor beta chains derived from one specimen sequenced in a study of molecular identifiers for immune sequencing clone quantification. TCRdb redid the calling of the PCR reads with MiXCR, one entry per CDR3 protein. This table holds around 460,000 distinct CDR3 sequences, around 23% found once. Specimen: naive CD8+ T cells from blood, with Jurkat cell RNA spiked in. Subset here: FACS-sorted CD8+CD4-CCR7+CD45RA+ naive T cells. These receptors were obtained from a human donor in good health. Some libraries in this study had Jurkat cell RNA spiked in.

The V call is TRBV19, the J call TRBJ2-1; D remains unclear. V dropped 3 bases and J dropped 6 bases, with 6 bases sitting between them. CDR3 length: 12 amino acids. Germline CDR1 reads LNHDA; CDR2 reads SQIVND (reference sequence). Here the CDR3 reads CASSIGSNEQFF. The CDR3 DNA sequence: TGTGCCAGTAGTATCGGGTCCAATGAGCAGTTCTTC.

This clonotype was recorded many times. This rearrangement joins TRBV7-9 to TRBJ2-2; possible D gene TRBD2, 5 bases. From germline, CDR1 is SEHNR and CDR2 FQNEAQ (reference sequence). Trimming pared 5 bases from V and 2 bases from J, leaving 9 bases between. CDR3 length equals 14 residues. CDR3 in DNA: TGTGCCAGCAGCGACGGACTTAACACCGGGGAGCTGTTTTTT. Amino acids: CASSDGLNTGELFF.

This clonotype was seen more than once but under ten times. The chain employs TRBV27 and TRBJ2-1; 7 bases are shared with TRBD1. CDR1 and CDR2 (germline): MNHEY, SMNVEV (reference sequence). This CDR3 contains 15 residues. Unmatched junction bases numbered 7, after V lost 2 bases and J lost 6 bases. CDR3 in DNA: TGTGCCAGCAGTTTAGGCCCGACAGGGACCAATGAGCAGTTCTTC. Its translation: CASSLGPTGTNEQFF.

The rearrangement uses TRBV7-2 and TRBJ2-7, with 15 positions matching TRBD2. The junction had 8 bases not matched to a gene; V was cut back by 8 bases and J by 9 bases. The CDR3 is 14 residues long. Germline V gene lookup returns CDR1 SGHTA and CDR2 FQGNSA. CDR3 amino acids: CASGLAGGQGGQYF. The CDR3 nucleotides are TGTGCCAGCGGACTAGCGGGAGGGCAGGGCGGGCAGTACTTC.

A few counts support this clonotype. This chain connects TRBV16 to TRBJ2-5, with D possibly matching TRBD1 (7 bases). V was trimmed by 4 bases and J by 5 bases, leaving 20 bases between them. The CDR3 has 16 amino acids. Germline V gene lookup returns CDR1 KGHSY and CDR2 FQNENV. This chain's CDR3 is CASSPTGRGTAETQYF. The CDR3 DNA reads as TGTGCCAGCAGCCCGACAGGGCGCGGGACAGCGGAGACCCAGTACTTC.

This rearrangement joins TRBV19 to TRBJ1-5, with D possibly matching TRBD1 (5 bases). The CDR3 is made up of 14 amino acids. Germline V gene data show CDR1 as LNHDA and CDR2 as SQIVND (reference sequence). Trimming cost V 6 bases and J 1 base, with 10 bases left between them. The CDR3 region is CASRSGRSNQPQHF. CDR3 coding DNA: TGTGCCAGTAGGTCGGGACGAAGCAATCAGCCCCAGCATTTT.

This clonotype was observed at least ten times. The chain is built from TRBV5-1 and TRBJ2-7; D might be TRBD1 (6 bases). The CDR3 runs to 13 residues. V was shortened by 2 bases and J by 2 bases, with 8 bases between the two germline ends. Looked up from germline, CDR1 is SGHRS and CDR2 is YFSETQ. The CDR3 reads CASSFTGTYEQYF. The CDR3 coding sequence is TGCGCCAGCAGCTTCACAGGGACCTACGAGCAGTACTTC.

This chain connects TRBV4-3 to TRBJ1-2, with D maybe TRBD1 (6 bases). Germline loops: CDR1 LGHNA, CDR2 YSLEER. The V gene lost 0 bases and the J gene lost 5 bases, with 13 bases spanning the gap. The CDR3 covers 15 residues. The CDR3 spells CASSQDTGSGYGYTF. The CDR3 nucleotides are TGCGCCAGCAGCCAAGATACAGGGTCTGGGTATGGCTACACCTTC.

This clonotype appeared a few times. The gene calls are TRBV25-1 and TRBJ2-7; D is ambiguous. Trimming removed 0 bases at V and 5 bases at J, with 2 bases between. CDR1 MGHDK and CDR2 SYGVNS come from the germline V gene. This CDR3 spans 11 amino acids. CDR3 nucleotide sequence: TGTGCCAGCAGTGAATATGACGAGCAGTACTTC. Translation gives CASSEYDEQYF.

This clonotype was seen more than once but under ten times. The V gene is TRBV15, the J gene TRBJ2-6, with TRBD2 as a possible D gene (5 bases). With 4 bases removed from V and 3 bases from J, the gap between germline ends came to 16 bases. Looked up from germline, CDR1 is LNHNV and CDR2 is YYDKDF (reference sequence). This CDR3 contains 17 residues. The CDR3 nucleotides read TGTGCCACCAGCACCTCATTTATTGGGAGTGGGGCCAACGTCCTGACTTTC. It codes for CATSTSFIGSGANVLTF. Combining the CDR3 with reference TRBV15 and TRBJ2-6 gives the whole variable domain DAMVIQNPRYQVTQFGKPVTLSCSQTLNHNVMYWYQQKSSQAPKLLFHYYDKDFNNEADTPDNFQSRRPNTSFCFLDIRSPGLGDTAMYLCATSTSFIGSGANVLTFGAGSRLTVL.

V and J are TRBV4-1 and TRBJ2-4; 9 bases align to TRBD2. The CDR3 runs 21 residues. The germline V gene encodes CDR1 MGHRA and CDR2 YSYEKL. The J segment lost 1 base and the V segment lost 0 bases, leaving 16 bases of the junction unmatched. For the CDR3, the DNA is TGCGCCAGCAGCCAAGATCTGGGCGGGGGGGCATTCTATAGGGCCAAAAACATTCAGTACTTC. Translating gives CASSQDLGGGAFYRAKNIQYF.

As to this clonotype: A much larger clone is a single base away; this may be a read error. The V gene is TRBV5-3, the J gene TRBJ2-5; either TRBD1 or TRBD2 may supply D (7 bases each). TRBV5-3 is classed as an ORF, of uncertain function. This CDR3 region has 14 residues. This CDR3 is CASSSGTAQKTQYF. The CDR3 DNA reads TGTGCCAGCAGCAGCGGGACAGCCCAAAAGACCCAGTACTTC.

This clonotype was detected ten times or more. The CDR3 DNA is TGTGCCAGCAGCTTGGATCCTGGTCCCTACAATGAGCAGTTCTTC. Translating it yields CASSLDPGPYNEQFF. The chain couples TRBV5-6 to TRBJ2-1; D unclear. In germline, CDR1 is SGHDT, CDR2 YYEEEE. The V and J ends lost 0 bases and 2 bases respectively, with 9 bases between them. This CDR3 is built from 15 residues.

The chain links TRBV7-9 to TRBJ2-3; the D gene is possibly TRBD2 (5 bases). Trimming took off 5 bases at V and 1 base at J, with 16 bases between the two ends. The CDR3 has 16 amino acids. Germline CDR1 is SEHNR and CDR2 is FQNEAQ (reference sequence). The CDR3 DNA reads as TGTGCCAGCAGCCCCGAGCGGACGCAGGGCACAGATACGCAGTATTTT. This translates into CASSPERTQGTDTQYF.

This clonotype has a count of ten or more. The chain carries TRBV7-9 and TRBJ2-5; D may correspond to TRBD1 or TRBD2 (5 bases each). V was shortened by 0 bases and J by 1 base, with 15 bases between the two germline ends. From germline, CDR1 is SEHNR and CDR2 FQNEAQ (reference sequence). The CDR3 spans 17 residues. The CDR3 loop is CASSLAGERDPQETQYF. The CDR3 region has the DNA TGTGCCAGCAGCTTAGCTGGCGAGAGGGACCCCCAAGAGACCCAGTACTTC.

This clonotype has a count of ten or more. The V gene is TRBV6-2 or TRBV6-3, the J gene TRBJ2-4; 7 nucleotides line up with TRBD1. This CDR3 is 14 amino acids long. V dropped 5 bases and J dropped 8; count of bases not matched to a gene: 9. Looked up from germline, CDR1 is MNHEY and CDR2 is SVGEGT. The chain's CDR3 is CASSQDRPNHIQYF. CDR3 DNA sequence: TGTGCCAGCAGTCAGGACAGGCCAAATCACATTCAGTACTTC.

This clonotype was picked up many times. The CDR3 loop reads CASSYIRKTEMNTEAFF. Here the CDR3 DNA reads TGTGCCAGCAGTTACATCCGTAAGACAGAAATGAACACTGAAGCTTTCTTT. The chain links TRBV6-2 or TRBV6-3 to TRBJ1-1; the D gene is possibly TRBD1 (5 bases). V was trimmed by 2 bases and J by 0 bases, leaving 16 bases between them. The CDR3 covers 17 residues. Looked up from germline, CDR1 is MNHEY and CDR2 is SVGEGT.

This clonotype was found many times. This chain joins TRBV6-2 or TRBV6-3 and TRBJ2-4; 8 bases are a match to TRBD2. CDR3 size: 14 residues. Germline V gene sequence: CDR1 MNHEY, CDR2 SVGEGT. With 2 bases clipped from V and 9 bases from J, the junction kept 6 bases outside the gene matches. CDR3: CASSYGVREAIQYF. CDR3 nucleotides: TGTGCCAGCAGTTACGGGGTGCGGGAGGCCATTCAGTACTTC.

This chain connects TRBV14 to TRBJ2-7, with D unclear. Trimming pared 0 bases from V and 3 bases from J, leaving 9 bases between. Germline CDR1 reads SGHDN; CDR2 reads FVKESK. There are 14 residues in the CDR3. CDR3 DNA sequence: TGTGCCAGCAGCCAAGATCGTGTTTTCTACGAGCAGTACTTC. Translation gives CASSQDRVFYEQYF.

Only one count was recorded for this clonotype. A much larger clone differs by one base, so this may be a read error. V and J are TRBV5-1 and TRBJ2-5; D perhaps matches TRBD1 (7 bases). CDR1 and CDR2 (germline): SGHRS, YFSETQ. The CDR3 is 14 residues long. The CDR3 sequence is CASSSRGRGETQCF. As DNA, the CDR3 is TGCGCCAGCAGCTCAAGGGGGCGCGGGGAGACCCAGTGCTTC.

This clonotype was picked up a small number of times. The CDR3 DNA follows: TGTGCCAGCAGTGTAGATGGACAGCAAGAGACCCAGTACTTC. Its protein product is CASSVDGQQETQYF. The rearrangement joins TRBV28 to TRBJ2-5; D is possibly TRBD1 (6 bases). Trimming pared 5 bases from V and 2 bases from J, leaving 12 bases between. The CDR3 runs to 14 residues. Per the germline V gene, CDR1 is MDHEN and CDR2 is SYDVKM.

This clonotype was recorded at least ten times. The chain uses TRBV20-1 and TRBJ1-1; maybe TRBD1 (5 bases). The germline V gene has CDR1 DFQATT and CDR2 SNEGSKA (reference sequence). V was cut by 7 bases and J by 1 base, with 25 bases left in between. This CDR3 has 17 residues. The CDR3 DNA sequence: TGCAGTGTTCCCGGAGGGGCAGCGTTCGGCCAGAACACTGAAGCTTTCTTT. This translates into CSVPGGAAFGQNTEAFF.

Notes on this clonotype: A clone one base away is much larger, so this may be a read error. J is TRBJ1-5 and V is TRBV5-1; 7 bases map to TRBD1. V gave up 0 bases and J gave up 6 bases; unmatched junction bases: 6. Germline CDR1 is SGHRS and CDR2 is YFSETQ. CDR3 length: 15 residues. The CDR3 here is CASSLGQGLGQPQHF. Written as DNA, the CDR3 is TGCGCCAGCAGCTTGGGACAGGGCTTAGGTCAGCCCCAGCATTTT.

The chain has TRBV10-3 and TRBJ2-1, with D unclear. Trimming took off 0 bases at V and 10 bases at J, with 7 bases between the two ends. The CDR3 is 12 amino acids. Germline lookup yields CDR1 ENHRY and CDR2 SYGVKD. CDR3 coding DNA: TGTGCCATCAGTGAGTCCGCTGAGGAGCAGTTCTTC. This sequence encodes CAISESAEEQFF.

This clonotype was found many times. The chain joins TRBV6-2 or TRBV6-3 to TRBJ2-5; D is unclear. Deletions cut 5 bases from V and 2 bases from J, with 18 bases between. The CDR3 loop spans 16 amino acids. Germline CDR1 MNHEY, CDR2 SVGEGT. Here the CDR3 reads CASSPLGGLFQETQYF. Here the CDR3 DNA reads TGTGCCAGCAGTCCGCTGGGTGGCTTGTTTCAAGAGACCCAGTACTTC.

Note on this clonotype: A clone one base away is much larger, so this may be a read error. CDR3 amino acids: CASSVQGSPILQYF. CDR3 coding DNA: TGTGCCAGCAGCGTACAGGGTTCGCCCATACTTCAGTACTTC. J is TRBJ2-4 and V is TRBV5-3; maybe TRBD1 (6 bases). Being an ORF, TRBV5-3 has a function that is uncertain. Between the trimmed V and J ends, which lost 8 bases and 11 bases, there was a span of 23 bases. This CDR3 spans 14 amino acids.

This clonotype was observed a few times. The V gene is TRBV4-1, the J gene TRBJ2-3; D may match TRBD1 or TRBD2 (5 bases each). V lost 2 bases to trimming and J lost 1 base, with 22 bases between them. The CDR3 contains 19 residues. Germline values: CDR1 MGHRA, CDR2 YSYEKL. In DNA, the CDR3 is TGCGCCAGCAGCCAAAAGGGGCTAGCCGGGTTTACCCGCACAGATACGCAGTATTTT. As protein: CASSQKGLAGFTRTDTQYF.

This clonotype has only a few counts. The CDR3 DNA sequence: TGTGCCAGCAGCCAGGGACTAGCGCGGACGGCAGATACGCAGTATTTT. Translated: CASSQGLARTADTQYF. This chain connects TRBV4-2 to TRBJ2-3, with 10 bases that match TRBD2. This CDR3 contains 16 residues. Germline V lookup: CDR1 LGHNA, CDR2 YNFKEQ. V trimming: 3 bases; J trimming: 4 bases; junction bases outside the gene matches: 7.